This T cell receptor beta chain is drawn from a study of blood T cell repertoires in COVID-19. While infection was still active, Seattle patients were enrolled and then followed longitudinally. Data came from immunoSEQ multiplex PCR; TCRdb stores just in-frame clones and leaves some out. The sample holds about 200,000 clones, 80% to 95% seen once. V was shortened by 1 base and J by 3 bases, with 5 bases between the two germline ends. The germline CDR1 and CDR2 sequences are SGHDT and YYEEEE. There are 12 residues in the CDR3. This clone was seen many times. In the same sample, other DNA sequences code for this CDR3.

The sequence was obtained from a man in his fifties or sixties with COVID-19, enrolled during active disease. The chain is built from TRBV5-6 and TRBJ2-7, with D possibly matching TRBD1 (5 bases). Sample: peripheral blood. The CDR3 DNA is TGTGCCAGCAGCTTGCAGGGCTACGAGCAGTACTTC. It encodes CASSLQGYEQYF.